This TCR beta chain is drawn from a study of T cells in Graves' hyperthyroidism and ophthalmopathy. Regions amplified from RNA transcripts were the TCR beta CDR3 regions. In the first-round RT-PCR of the TCR CDR3, the HTBI primer set was used. TCRdb recomputed calls from the multiplex PCR reads with MiXCR, one row per CDR3 protein. The table includes about 600,000 distinct CDR3 sequences, approximately 15% detected once. The germline CDR1 and CDR2 sequences are SGHDT and YYEEEE. Trimming took off 4 bases at V and 0 bases at J, with 25 bases between the two ends. The CDR3 totals 19 residues. This clonotype was detected a few times.

This rearrangement joins TRBV5-6 to TRBJ1-1; possibly TRBD1 for D (5 bases). The sequenced sample was blood. The sequence came from a woman in her late teens or twenties with Graves' ophthalmopathy. Here the CDR3 DNA reads TGTGCCAGCAGCCAAGACACCGGGAGGGCAGGGTACTTGAACACTGAAGCTTTCTTT. This encodes CASSQDTGRAGYLNTEAFF.